The present T cell receptor beta chain was sequenced within a study of shared clonotypes between healthy human individuals. Study findings and constraints: Estimated clonotype richness was generally higher in naive than memory subsets.

The authors' processing: In the immunoSEQ data, sequences were junction-only and lacked quality scores, so filtering differed. TCRdb's copy holds only in-frame clones and misses some; the assay was immunoSEQ multiplex PCR. V and J calls plus clone size are reproduced from that table; the DNA served to infer D and trimming. This sample has about 1.1 million clones, with roughly 80% found just once. The CDR3 has 12 amino acids. Per the germline V gene, CDR1 is SGHTA and CDR2 is FQGTGA. The germline V and J ends were trimmed by 3 bases and 15 bases, with 15 bases remaining between them. About this clone: Its specificity is unknown.

Specimen: memory CD4+ T cells from PBMCs. Documented subset: CD45RA-negative fraction. The receptor was derived from a man aged 18 to 30 in good health. Some clones in this sample may be carry-over from other donors' samples. The genes are TRBV7-3 and TRBJ2-1, with a possible D match to TRBD2 (5 bases). The CDR3 protein is CASSLNGGGPFF. CDR3 bases: TGTGCCAGCAGCTTGAATGGCGGAGGTCCGTTCTTC.